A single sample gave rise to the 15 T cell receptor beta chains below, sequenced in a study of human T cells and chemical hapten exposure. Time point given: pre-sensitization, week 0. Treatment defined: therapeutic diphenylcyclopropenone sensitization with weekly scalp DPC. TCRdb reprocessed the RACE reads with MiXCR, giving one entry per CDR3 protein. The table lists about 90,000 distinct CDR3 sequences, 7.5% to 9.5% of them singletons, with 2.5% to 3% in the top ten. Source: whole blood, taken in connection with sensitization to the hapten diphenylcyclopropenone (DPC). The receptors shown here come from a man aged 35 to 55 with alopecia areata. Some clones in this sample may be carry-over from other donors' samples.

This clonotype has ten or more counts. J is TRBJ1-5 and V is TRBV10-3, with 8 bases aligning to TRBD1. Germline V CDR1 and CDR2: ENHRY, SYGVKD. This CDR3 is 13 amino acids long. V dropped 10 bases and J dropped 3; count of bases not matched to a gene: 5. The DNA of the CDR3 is TGTGCCACCTCGGACAGGGACAATCAGCCCCAGCATTTT. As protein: CATSDRDNQPQHF.

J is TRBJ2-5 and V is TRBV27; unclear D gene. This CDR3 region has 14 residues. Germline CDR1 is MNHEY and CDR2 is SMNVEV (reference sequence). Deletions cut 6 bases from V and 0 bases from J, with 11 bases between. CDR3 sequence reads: CASRPTLYQETQYF. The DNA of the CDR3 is TGTGCCAGCAGACCGACACTGTACCAAGAGACCCAGTACTTC.

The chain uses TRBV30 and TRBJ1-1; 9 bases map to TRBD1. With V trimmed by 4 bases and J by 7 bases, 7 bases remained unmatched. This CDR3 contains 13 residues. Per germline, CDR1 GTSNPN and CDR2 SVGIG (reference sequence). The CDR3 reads CAWKQGAYDEAFF. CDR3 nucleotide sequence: TGTGCCTGGAAACAGGGGGCGTATGATGAAGCTTTCTTT.

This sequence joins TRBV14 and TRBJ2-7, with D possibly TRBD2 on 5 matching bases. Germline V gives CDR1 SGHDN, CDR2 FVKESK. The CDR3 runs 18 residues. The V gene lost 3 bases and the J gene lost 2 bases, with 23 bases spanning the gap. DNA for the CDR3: TGTGCCAGCAGCCACCCCCGGGTGGGTGGGAGTCGACCCTACGAGCAGTACTTC. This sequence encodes CASSHPRVGGSRPYEQYF.

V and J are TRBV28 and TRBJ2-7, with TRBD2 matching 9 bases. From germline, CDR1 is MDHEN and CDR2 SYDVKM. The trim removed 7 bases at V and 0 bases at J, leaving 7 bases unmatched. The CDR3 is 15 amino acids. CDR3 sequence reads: CASNALAGISYEQYF. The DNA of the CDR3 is TGTGCCAGCAATGCCCTAGCGGGAATCTCCTACGAGCAGTACTTC.

CDR3 nucleotide sequence: TGTGCCATCAGTGGTGCCGTAAGCACAGATACGCAGTATTTT. It yields the protein CAISGAVSTDTQYF. The chain uses TRBV10-3 and TRBJ2-3, with D hard to call. Germline lookup yields CDR1 ENHRY and CDR2 SYGVKD. The V end was cut by 4 bases, the J end by 0 bases, with 8 bases between. The CDR3 loop spans 14 amino acids.

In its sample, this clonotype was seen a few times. The CDR3 DNA reads TGTGCCAGCAGCCAAGGACTAGCCTACAATGAGCAGTTCTTC. It is translated as CASSQGLAYNEQFF. The genes are TRBV5-4 and TRBJ2-1, with TRBD2 matching 7 bases. In germline, CDR1 is SGHNT, CDR2 YYREEE (reference sequence). The CDR3 loop spans 14 amino acids. Trimming cost V 4 bases and J 2 bases; bases outside gene matches: 3.

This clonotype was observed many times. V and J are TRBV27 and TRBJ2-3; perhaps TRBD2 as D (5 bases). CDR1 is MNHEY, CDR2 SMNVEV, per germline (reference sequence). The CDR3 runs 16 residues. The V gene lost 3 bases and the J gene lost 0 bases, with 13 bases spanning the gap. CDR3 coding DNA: TGTGCCAGCAGTTTCATGGGCGGGTACAGCACAGATACGCAGTATTTT. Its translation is CASSFMGGYSTDTQYF.

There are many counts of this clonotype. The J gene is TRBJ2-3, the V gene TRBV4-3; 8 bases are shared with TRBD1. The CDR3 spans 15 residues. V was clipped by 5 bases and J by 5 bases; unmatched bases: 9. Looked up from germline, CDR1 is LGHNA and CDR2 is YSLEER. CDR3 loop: CASSGQADRGDTQYF. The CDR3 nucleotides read TGCGCCAGCAGCGGACAAGCCGACAGGGGAGATACGCAGTATTTT.

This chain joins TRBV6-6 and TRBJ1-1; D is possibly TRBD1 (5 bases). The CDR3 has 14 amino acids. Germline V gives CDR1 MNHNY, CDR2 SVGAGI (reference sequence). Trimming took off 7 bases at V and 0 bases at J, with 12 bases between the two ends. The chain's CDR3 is CASTAGLMNTEAFF. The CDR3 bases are TGTGCCAGCACTGCAGGGTTAATGAACACTGAAGCTTTCTTT.

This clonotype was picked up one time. CDR3 in amino acids: CSVDGITSYEQYF. The CDR3 DNA reads TGCAGCGTTGATGGGATTACCTCCTACGAGCAGTACTTC. The chain recombines TRBV29-1 with TRBJ2-7, with unresolved D. V was trimmed by 3 bases and J by 0 bases, leaving 9 bases between them. The CDR3 runs 13 residues. In germline, CDR1 is SQVTM, CDR2 ANQGSEA.

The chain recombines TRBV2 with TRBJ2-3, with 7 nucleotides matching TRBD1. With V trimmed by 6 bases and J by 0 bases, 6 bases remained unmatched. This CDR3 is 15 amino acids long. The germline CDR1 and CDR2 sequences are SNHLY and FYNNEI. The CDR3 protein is CASRVRGLSTDTQYF. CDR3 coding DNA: TGTGCCAGCAGGGTGAGGGGGCTAAGCACAGATACGCAGTATTTT.

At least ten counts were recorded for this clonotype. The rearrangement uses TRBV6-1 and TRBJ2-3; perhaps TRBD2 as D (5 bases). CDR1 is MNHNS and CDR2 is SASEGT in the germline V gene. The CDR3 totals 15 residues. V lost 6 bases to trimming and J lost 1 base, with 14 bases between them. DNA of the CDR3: TGTGCCAGCAGCTTTGGCGGGTTTGGCACAGATACGCAGTATTTT. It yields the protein CASSFGGFGTDTQYF.

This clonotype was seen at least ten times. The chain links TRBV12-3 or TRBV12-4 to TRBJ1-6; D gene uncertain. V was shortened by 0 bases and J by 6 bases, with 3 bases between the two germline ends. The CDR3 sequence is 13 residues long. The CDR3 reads CASSLATNSPLHF. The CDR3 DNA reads TGTGCCAGCAGTTTAGCAACTAATTCACCCCTCCACTTT.

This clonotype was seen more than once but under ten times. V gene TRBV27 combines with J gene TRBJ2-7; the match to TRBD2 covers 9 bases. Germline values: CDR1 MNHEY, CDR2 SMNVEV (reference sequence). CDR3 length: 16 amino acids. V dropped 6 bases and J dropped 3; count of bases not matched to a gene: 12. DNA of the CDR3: TGTGCCAGCAGCCCATCTGGGCTAGCGGGATACTACGAGCAGTACGTC. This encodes CASSPSGLAGYYEQYV.